The clone carrying this TCR beta chain was detected a few times. Its antigen remains unidentified. This sample was included in a study of blood T cell dynamics during melanoma immunotherapy. Study information: Metastatic melanoma patients received first-line pembrolizumab or nivolumab plus ipilimumab.

The repertoire was sequenced with immunoSEQ multiplex PCR; TCRdb's copy has only in-frame clones and lacks some. The top ten clones hold 14% of a sample with some 10,000 clones, roughly 81% of them seen once. Time point described: pre-treatment baseline. Disease control meant complete response, partial response or stable disease at 12 weeks. Patients had no prior systemic cancer treatment, immunosuppressants or other active cancers. V lost 0 bases to trimming and J lost 2 bases; unmatched junction nucleotides: 0. The CDR3 is 15 amino acids. The germline V gene encodes CDR1 MNHNS and CDR2 SASEGT. Study-wide points: At W3, later disease-control patients showed bifurcated PBMC repertoire changes, unlike progressors.

V gene TRBV6-1 combines with J gene TRBJ2-7, with TRBD2 identical over 11 bases. This material consisted of blood, taken from a patient treated with checkpoint blockade. This receptor was identified in a human donor with melanoma. The CDR3 DNA is TGTGCCAGCAGTGAAGCTAGCGGGGGGGCCTACGAGCAGTACTTC. Translation gives CASSEASGGAYEQYF.